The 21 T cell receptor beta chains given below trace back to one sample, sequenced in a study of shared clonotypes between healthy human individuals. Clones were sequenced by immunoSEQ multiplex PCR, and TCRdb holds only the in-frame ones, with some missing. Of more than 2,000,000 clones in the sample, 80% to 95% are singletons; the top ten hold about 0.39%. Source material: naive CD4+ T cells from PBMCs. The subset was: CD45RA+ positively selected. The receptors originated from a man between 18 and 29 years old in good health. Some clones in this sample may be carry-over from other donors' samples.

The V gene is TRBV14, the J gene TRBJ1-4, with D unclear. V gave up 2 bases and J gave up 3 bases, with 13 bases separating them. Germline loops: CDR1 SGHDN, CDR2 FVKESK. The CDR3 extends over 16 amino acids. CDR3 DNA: TGTGCCAGCAGCCAATTGTTCGGCTCAGCTAATGAAAAACTGTTTTTT. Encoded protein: CASSQLFGSANEKLFF. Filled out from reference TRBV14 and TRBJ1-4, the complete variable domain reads EAGVTQFPSHSVIEKGQTVTLRCDPISGHDNLYWYRRVMGKEIKFLLHFVKESKQDESGMPNNRFLAERTGGTYSTLKVQPAELEDSGVYFCASSQLFGSANEKLFFGSGTQLSVL.

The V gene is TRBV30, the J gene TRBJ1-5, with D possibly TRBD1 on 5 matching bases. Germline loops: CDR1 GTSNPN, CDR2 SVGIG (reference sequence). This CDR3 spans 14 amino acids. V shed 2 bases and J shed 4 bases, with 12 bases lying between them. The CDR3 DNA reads TGTGCCTGGAGTAAACGCGGGGGGAATCAGCCCCAGCATTTT. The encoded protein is CAWSKRGGNQPQHF.

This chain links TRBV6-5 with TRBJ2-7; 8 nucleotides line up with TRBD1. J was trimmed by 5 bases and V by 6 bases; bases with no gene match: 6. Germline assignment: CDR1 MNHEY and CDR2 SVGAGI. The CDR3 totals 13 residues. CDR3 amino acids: CASRARGRDEQYF. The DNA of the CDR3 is TGTGCCAGCAGGGCCAGGGGGCGCGACGAGCAGTACTTC.

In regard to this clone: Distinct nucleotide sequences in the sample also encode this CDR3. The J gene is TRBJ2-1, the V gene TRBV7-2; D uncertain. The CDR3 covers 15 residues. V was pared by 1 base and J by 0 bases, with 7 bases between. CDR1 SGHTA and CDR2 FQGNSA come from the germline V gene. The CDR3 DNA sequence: TGTGCCAGCAGCTTAGGACCGTTCTCCTACAATGAGCAGTTCTTC. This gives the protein CASSLGPFSYNEQFF.

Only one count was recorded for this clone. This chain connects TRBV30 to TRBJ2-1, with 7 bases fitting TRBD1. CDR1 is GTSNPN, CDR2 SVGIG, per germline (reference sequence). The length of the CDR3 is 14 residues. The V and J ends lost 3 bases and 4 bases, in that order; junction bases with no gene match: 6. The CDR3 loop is CAWRTGVGYNEQFF. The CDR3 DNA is TGTGCCTGGAGAACAGGGGTGGGTTACAATGAGCAGTTCTTC.

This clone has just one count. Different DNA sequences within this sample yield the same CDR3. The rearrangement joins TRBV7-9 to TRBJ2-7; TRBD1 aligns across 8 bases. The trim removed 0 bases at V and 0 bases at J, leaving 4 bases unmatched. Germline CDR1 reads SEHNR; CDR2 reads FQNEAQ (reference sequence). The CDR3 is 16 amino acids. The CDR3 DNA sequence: TGTGCCAGCAGCTTAGCGCTCGGGACAGGCTCCTACGAGCAGTACTTC. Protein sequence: CASSLALGTGSYEQYF.

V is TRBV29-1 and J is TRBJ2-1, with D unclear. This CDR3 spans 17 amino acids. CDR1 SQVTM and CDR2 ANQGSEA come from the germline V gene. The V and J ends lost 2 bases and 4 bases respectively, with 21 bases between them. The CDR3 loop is CSVETPTKTVEYNEQFF. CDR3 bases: TGCAGCGTTGAAACTCCCACTAAGACCGTCGAGTACAATGAGCAGTTCTTC.

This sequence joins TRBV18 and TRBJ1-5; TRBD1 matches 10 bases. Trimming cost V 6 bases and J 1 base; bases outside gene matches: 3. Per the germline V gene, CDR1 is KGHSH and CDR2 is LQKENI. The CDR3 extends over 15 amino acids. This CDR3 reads CASSRQGASNQPQHF. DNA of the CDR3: TGTGCCAGCTCTCGACAGGGGGCGAGCAATCAGCCCCAGCATTTT.

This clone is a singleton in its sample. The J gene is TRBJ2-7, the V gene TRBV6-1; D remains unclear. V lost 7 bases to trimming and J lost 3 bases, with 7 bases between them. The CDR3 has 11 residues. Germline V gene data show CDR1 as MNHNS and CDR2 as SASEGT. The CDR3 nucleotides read TGTGCCAGCACAGTGAACTACGAGCAGTACTTC. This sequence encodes CASTVNYEQYF.

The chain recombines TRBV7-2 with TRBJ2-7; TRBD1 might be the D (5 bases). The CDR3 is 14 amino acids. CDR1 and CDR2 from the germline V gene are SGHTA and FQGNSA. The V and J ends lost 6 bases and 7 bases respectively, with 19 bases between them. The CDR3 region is CASSRLDGSGEQYF. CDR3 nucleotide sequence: TGTGCCAGCAGTCGCCTGGACGGGTCAGGGGAGCAGTACTTC. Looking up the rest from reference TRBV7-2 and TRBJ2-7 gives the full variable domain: GAGVSQSPSNKVTEKGKDVELRCDPISGHTALYWYRQSLGQGLEFLIYFQGNSAPDKSGLPSDRFSAERTGGSVSTLTIQRTQQEDSAVYLCASSRLDGSGEQYFGPGTRLTVT.

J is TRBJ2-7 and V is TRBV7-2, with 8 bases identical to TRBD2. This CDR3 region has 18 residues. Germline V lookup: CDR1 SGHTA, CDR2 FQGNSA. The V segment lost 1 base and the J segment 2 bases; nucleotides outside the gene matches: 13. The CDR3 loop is CASSLGAGTSGSTYEQYF. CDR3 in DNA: TGTGCCAGCAGCTTAGGGGCCGGGACTAGTGGTTCCACCTACGAGCAGTACTTC. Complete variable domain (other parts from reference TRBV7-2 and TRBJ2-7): GAGVSQSPSNKVTEKGKDVELRCDPISGHTALYWYRQSLGQGLEFLIYFQGNSAPDKSGLPSDRFSAERTGGSVSTLTIQRTQQEDSAVYLCASSLGAGTSGSTYEQYFGPGTRLTVT.

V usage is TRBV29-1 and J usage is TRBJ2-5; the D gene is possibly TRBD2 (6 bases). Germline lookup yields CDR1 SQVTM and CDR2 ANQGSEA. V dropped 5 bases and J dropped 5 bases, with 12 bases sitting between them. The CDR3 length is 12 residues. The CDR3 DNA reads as TGCAGCGTTACTCTGGAGGGGGAGACCCAGTACTTC. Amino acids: CSVTLEGETQYF.

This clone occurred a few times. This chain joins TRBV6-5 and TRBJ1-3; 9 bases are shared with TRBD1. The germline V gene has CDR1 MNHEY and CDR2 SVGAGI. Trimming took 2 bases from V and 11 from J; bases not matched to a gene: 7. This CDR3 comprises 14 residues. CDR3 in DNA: TGTGCCAGCAGTTACAAACAGGGGGCAAGCGCCATATATTTT. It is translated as CASSYKQGASAIYF.

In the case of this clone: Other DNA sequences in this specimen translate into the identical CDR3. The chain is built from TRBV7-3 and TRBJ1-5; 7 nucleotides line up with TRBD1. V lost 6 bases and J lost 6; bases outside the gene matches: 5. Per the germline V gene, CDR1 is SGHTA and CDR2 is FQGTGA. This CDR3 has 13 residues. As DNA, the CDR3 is TGTGCCAGCAGTCCAGGGGGGGGTCAGCCCCAGCATTTT. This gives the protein CASSPGGGQPQHF.

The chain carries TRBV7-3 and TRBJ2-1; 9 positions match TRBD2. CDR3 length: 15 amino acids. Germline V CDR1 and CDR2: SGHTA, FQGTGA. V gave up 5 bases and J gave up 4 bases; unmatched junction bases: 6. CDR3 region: CASSRASGVYNEQFF. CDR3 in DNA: TGTGCCAGCAGCAGGGCTAGCGGGGTGTACAATGAGCAGTTCTTC.

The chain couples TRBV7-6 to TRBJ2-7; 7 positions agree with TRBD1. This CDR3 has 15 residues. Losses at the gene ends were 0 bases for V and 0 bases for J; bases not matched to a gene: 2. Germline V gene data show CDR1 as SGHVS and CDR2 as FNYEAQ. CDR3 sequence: CASSLAGTVSYEQYF. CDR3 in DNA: TGTGCCAGCAGCTTAGCGGGGACAGTCTCCTACGAGCAGTACTTC.

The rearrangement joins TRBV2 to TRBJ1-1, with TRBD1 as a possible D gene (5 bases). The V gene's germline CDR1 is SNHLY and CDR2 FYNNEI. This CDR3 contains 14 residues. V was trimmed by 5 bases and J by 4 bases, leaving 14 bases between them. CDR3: CASSPRVGGTEAFF. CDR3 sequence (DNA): TGTGCCAGCAGTCCCAGGGTCGGTGGCACTGAAGCTTTCTTT.

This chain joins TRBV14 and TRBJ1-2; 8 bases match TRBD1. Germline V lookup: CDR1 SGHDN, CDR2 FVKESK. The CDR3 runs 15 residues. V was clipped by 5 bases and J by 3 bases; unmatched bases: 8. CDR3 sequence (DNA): TGTGCCAGCAGCATGATCCAGGGGGCAGACTATGGCTACACCTTC. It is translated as CASSMIQGADYGYTF.

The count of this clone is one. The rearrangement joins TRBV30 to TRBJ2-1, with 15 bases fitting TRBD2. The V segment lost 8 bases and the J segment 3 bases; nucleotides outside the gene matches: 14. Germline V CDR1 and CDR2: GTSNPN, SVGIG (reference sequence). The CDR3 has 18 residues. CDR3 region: CASKTGLAGGGVYNEQFF. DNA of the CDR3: TGTGCCAGCAAAACGGGACTAGCGGGAGGAGGGGTCTACAATGAGCAGTTCTTC.

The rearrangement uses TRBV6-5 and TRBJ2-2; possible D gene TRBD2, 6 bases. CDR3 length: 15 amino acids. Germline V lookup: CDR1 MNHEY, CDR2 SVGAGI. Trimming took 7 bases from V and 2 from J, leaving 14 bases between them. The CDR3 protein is CASNSRRGNTGELFF. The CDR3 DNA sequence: TGTGCCAGCAACTCTAGGAGGGGAAACACCGGGGAGCTGTTTTTT.

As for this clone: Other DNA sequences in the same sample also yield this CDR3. In DNA, the CDR3 is TGTGCCAGCAGCTTTGGACCGAACACTGAAGCTTTCTTT. Translated, it gives CASSFGPNTEAFF. The V gene is TRBV7-3, the J gene TRBJ1-1; D is undetermined. The CDR3 has 13 residues. V was pared by 3 bases and J by 1 base, with 6 bases between. CDR1 is SGHTA and CDR2 is FQGTGA in the germline V gene.